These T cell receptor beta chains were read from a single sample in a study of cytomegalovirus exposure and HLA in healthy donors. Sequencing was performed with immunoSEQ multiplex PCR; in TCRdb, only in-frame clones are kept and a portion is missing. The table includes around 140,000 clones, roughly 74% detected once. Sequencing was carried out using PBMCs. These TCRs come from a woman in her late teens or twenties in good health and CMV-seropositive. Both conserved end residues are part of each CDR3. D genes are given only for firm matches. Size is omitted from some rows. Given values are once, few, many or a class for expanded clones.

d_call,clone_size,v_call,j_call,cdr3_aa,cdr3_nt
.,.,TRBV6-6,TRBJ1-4,CASSTTDSEKLFF,TGTGCCAGCAGCACGACAGACTCCGAAAAACTGTTTTTT
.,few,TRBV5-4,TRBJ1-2,CASRPSRGVVGYTF,TGTGCCAGCAGGCCCTCGCGGGGGGTTGTTGGCTACACCTTC
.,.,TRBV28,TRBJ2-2,CASSMTGTNTGELFF,TGTGCCAGCAGCATGACAGGAACGAACACCGGGGAGCTGTTTTTT
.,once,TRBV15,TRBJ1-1,CATSRGGGGEAFF,TGTGCCACCAGCAGAGGCGGTGGGGGGGAGGCTTTCTTT
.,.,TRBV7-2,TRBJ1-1,CASSARESLTEAFF,TGTGCCAGCAGCGCCCGGGAGTCGCTCACTGAAGCTTTCTTT
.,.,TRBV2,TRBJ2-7,CASSATAGGSQYF,TGTGCCAGCAGTGCAACGGCTGGGGGCTCGCAGTACTTC
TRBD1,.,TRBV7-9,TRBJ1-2,CASSSTGLYGYTF,TGTGCCAGCAGCTCGACAGGGCTCTATGGCTACACCTTC
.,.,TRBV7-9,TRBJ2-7,CASSSQGAYEQYF,TGTGCCAGCAGCTCACAGGGTGCCTACGAGCAGTACTTC
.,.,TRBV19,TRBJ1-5,CASSSGGNQPQHF,TGTGCCAGTAGTTCAGGGGGCAATCAGCCCCAGCATTTT
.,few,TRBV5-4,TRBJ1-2,CASSLVSGSLYGYTF,TGTGCCAGCAGCTTGGTGTCAGGGTCACTCTATGGCTACACCTTC
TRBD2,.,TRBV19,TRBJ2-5,CASSTLSGALERTQYF,TGTGCCAGCTCGACCCTTAGCGGGGCCCTCGAGCGGACCCAGTACTTC
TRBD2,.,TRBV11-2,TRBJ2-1,CASSLERGTTEQFF,TGTGCCAGCAGCTTAGAGCGCGGGACTACTGAGCAGTTCTTC
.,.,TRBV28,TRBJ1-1,CSTEGNTEAFF,TGTTCGACTGAGGGAAACACTGAAGCTTTCTTT
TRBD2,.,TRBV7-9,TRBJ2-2,CAVPHQRGLGIGELFF,TGTGCCGTCCCCCATCAAAGGGGACTAGGAATCGGGGAGCTGTTTTTT
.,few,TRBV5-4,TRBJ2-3,CASRPPGQTNTDTQYF,TGTGCCAGCAGACCTCCTGGACAAACCAACACAGATACGCAGTATTTT
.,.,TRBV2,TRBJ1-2,CASSDIIPTAAKVSNYGYTF,TGTGCCAGCAGTGATATCATCCCCACCGCAGCGAAAGTTTCTAACTATGGCTACACCTTC
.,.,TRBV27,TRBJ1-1,CASSLAARDTEAFF,TGTGCCAGCAGTTTAGCAGCGAGGGACACTGAAGCTTTCTTT
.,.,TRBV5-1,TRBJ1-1,CASSLRQTNTEAFF,TGCGCCAGCAGCTTGCGACAAACAAACACTGAAGCTTTCTTT
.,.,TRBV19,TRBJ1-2,CASSIPTRAFYGYTF,TGTGCCAGTAGTATACCGACCAGGGCGTTCTATGGCTACACCTTC
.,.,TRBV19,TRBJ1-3,CASSILSQAGNTIYF,TGTGCCAGTAGTATCCTGTCCCAGGCTGGAAACACCATATATTTT
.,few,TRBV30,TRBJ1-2,CAWSDRGGNYGYTF,TGTGCCTGGAGTGACAGAGGAGGTAACTATGGCTACACCTTC
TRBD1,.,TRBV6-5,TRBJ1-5,CASRGTGINQPQHF,TGTGCCAGCAGGGGGACAGGGATCAATCAGCCCCAGCATTTT
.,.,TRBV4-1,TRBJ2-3,CASSQYGWGSDTQYF,TGCGCCAGCAGCCAGTACGGTTGGGGCTCAGATACGCAGTATTTT
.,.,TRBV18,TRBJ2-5,CASSPRAKETQYF,TGTGCCAGCTCACCACGAGCCAAAGAGACCCAGTACTTC
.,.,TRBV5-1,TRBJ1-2,CASSLLPIQGYGYTF,TGCGCCAGCAGCTTGTTGCCAATTCAGGGCTATGGCTACACCTTC
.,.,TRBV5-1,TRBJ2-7,CASSLERQSYEQYF,TGCGCCAGCAGCTTGGAGAGACAGAGCTACGAGCAGTACTTC
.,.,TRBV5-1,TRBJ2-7,CASSLADEQYF,TGCGCCAGCAGCTTGGCAGACGAGCAGTACTTC
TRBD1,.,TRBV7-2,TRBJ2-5,CASSTGTGRETQYF,TGTGCCAGCAGCACCGGGACAGGGAGGGAGACCCAGTACTTC
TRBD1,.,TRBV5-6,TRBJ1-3,CASSLLSGQGAGNTIYF,TGTGCCAGCAGCTTGTTATCGGGACAGGGGGCTGGAAACACCATATATTTT
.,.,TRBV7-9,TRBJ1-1,CASSRLMNTEAFF,TGTGCCAGCAGCCGACTAATGAACACTGAAGCTTTCTTT
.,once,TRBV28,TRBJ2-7,CASSSAQPGSYEQYF,TGTGCCAGCAGTTCGGCCCAACCGGGGTCCTACGAGCAGTACTTC
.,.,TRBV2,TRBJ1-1,CASRTGGDTEAFF,TGTGCCAGCAGAACAGGAGGGGACACTGAAGCTTTCTTT
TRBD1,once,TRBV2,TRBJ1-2,CASSVLRGGAGYGYTF,TGTGCCAGCAGTGTTTTAAGAGGGGGCGCGGGTTATGGCTACACCTTC
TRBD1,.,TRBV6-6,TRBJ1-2,CASSLEGTGLYGYTF,TGTGCCAGCAGCTTAGAAGGGACAGGGCTCTATGGCTACACCTTC
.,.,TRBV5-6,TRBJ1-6,CASSLEVGGRSNSPLHF,TGTGCCAGCAGCTTGGAGGTCGGAGGTAGGAGCAATTCACCCCTCCACTTT
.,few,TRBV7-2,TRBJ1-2,CASSRESDYGYTF,TGTGCCAGCAGCCGGGAGTCGGACTATGGCTACACCTTC
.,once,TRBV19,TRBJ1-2,CASSNTGNYGYTF,TGTGCCAGTAGTAATACAGGAAACTATGGCTACACCTTC
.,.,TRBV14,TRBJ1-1,CASSQDTGKNTEAFF,TGTGCCAGCAGCCAAGATACGGGGAAGAACACTGAAGCTTTCTTT
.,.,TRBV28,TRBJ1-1,CASRPPRQGGPEAFF,TGTGCCAGCAGACCCCCTCGACAAGGCGGGCCTGAAGCTTTCTTT
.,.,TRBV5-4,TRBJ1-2,CASSWGGLVSGYTF,TGTGCCAGCAGCTGGGGTGGACTTGTCTCCGGCTACACCTTC
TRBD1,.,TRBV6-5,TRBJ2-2,CASRETGGGTGELFF,TGTGCCAGCAGGGAAACAGGGGGAGGTACCGGGGAGCTGTTTTTT
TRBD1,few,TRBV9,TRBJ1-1,CASSVGDRGDTEAFF,TGTGCCAGCAGCGTGGGGGACAGGGGAGACACTGAAGCTTTCTTT
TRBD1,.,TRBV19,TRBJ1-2,CASSTVGTGGKFGGYTF,TGTGCCAGTAGCACTGTTGGGACAGGGGGCAAATTTGGAGGCTACACCTTC